These 4 T cell receptor beta chains share one sample of origin, sequenced in a study of blood T cells in healthy people across ages. Next came a second PCR, run for about 6 to 12 cycles, which used a sample-barcoded 5' primer along with a J-beta primer mix. TCRdb itself ran the 5' RACE reads through MiXCR, one entry per CDR3 protein. The top ten hold around 13% of the sample, which has around 1,000,000 distinct CDR3 sequences, around two fifths seen once. The sample was blood. These receptor sequences come from a man younger than 30 in good health.

This clonotype showed up just a few times. V and J are TRBV20-1 and TRBJ2-7; 7 bases are a match to TRBD1. In germline, CDR1 is DFQATT, CDR2 SNEGSKA (reference sequence). V trimming: 6 bases; J trimming: 4 bases; junction bases outside the gene matches: 9. The CDR3 runs 13 residues. The CDR3 protein is CSAAGTADYEQYF. The DNA of the CDR3 is TGCAGTGCGGCCGGGACAGCTGATTACGAGCAGTACTTC.

The chain couples TRBV10-3 to TRBJ1-2, with 7 positions matching TRBD1. The trim removed 5 bases at V and 3 bases at J, leaving 3 bases unmatched. The CDR3 has 13 residues. Germline CDR1 ENHRY, CDR2 SYGVKD. The CDR3 region is CAISSGTDYGYTF. For the CDR3, the DNA is TGTGCCATCAGTTCTGGGACAGACTATGGCTACACCTTC.

The chain combines TRBV12-3 or TRBV12-4 with TRBJ2-1; the D gene is possibly TRBD2 (5 bases). CDR3 length: 16 amino acids. With 6 bases removed from V and 0 bases from J, the gap between germline ends came to 15 bases. The CDR3 DNA follows: TGTGCCAGCAGCACTCTAGCCTCGGGCTCCTACAATGAGCAGTTCTTC. It encodes CASSTLASGSYNEQFF.

This clonotype was found a few times. CDR3 loop: CASSEAGAVNTEAFF. Here the CDR3 DNA reads TGTGCCAGCAGTGAAGCGGGGGCAGTGAACACTGAAGCTTTCTTT. The chain employs TRBV25-1 and TRBJ1-1; D might be TRBD1 (6 bases). The CDR3 spans 15 residues. The germline V and J ends were trimmed by 2 bases and 0 bases, with 10 bases remaining between them. CDR1 is MGHDK, CDR2 SYGVNS, per germline.